The TCR beta chain described here comes from a study of identical twins. MiXCR, run by TCRdb on the 5' RACE reads, gives a single entry per CDR3 protein. The profile shows nearly 900,000 distinct CDR3 sequences, about 12% of them singletons. A further study also used this sample, focusing on yellow fever vaccine responses in identical twins.

Input material: PBMCs. The receptor comes from a woman aged 18-35 years in good health.

The CDR3 DNA follows: TGCGCCAGCAGCGTGGGGGGGACAACGGACAATGAGCAGTTCTTC. Amino acids: CASSVGGTTDNEQFF. The genes are TRBV5-1 and TRBJ2-1; D possibly corresponds to TRBD2 (7 bases). Germline V CDR1 and CDR2: SGHRS, YFSETQ. V dropped 4 bases and J dropped 5 bases, with 16 bases sitting between them. The CDR3 loop spans 15 amino acids.